Presented here are 8 T cell receptor beta chains from one specimen sequenced in a study of blood T cell repertoires in COVID-19. The protocol was immunoSEQ multiplex PCR, while the TCRdb copy is restricted to in-frame clones and leaves out a portion. The sample has roughly 340,000 clones, 75% to 90% seen once; the top ten hold nearly 6.5%. Sequencing was performed on peripheral blood. These receptors all stem from a woman aged 45-65 years with COVID-19, enrolled during active disease.

The rearrangement uses TRBV27 and TRBJ2-2; possible D gene TRBD2, 5 bases. The CDR3 has 18 residues. Germline CDR1 reads MNHEY; CDR2 reads SMNVEV (reference sequence). Trimming stripped 3 bases from V and 1 base from J, with 18 bases between. The DNA for the CDR3 is TGTGCCAGCAGTTTTTTACCTTTTTCTCGGGGGAACACCGGGGAGCTGTTTTTT. Translation: CASSFLPFSRGNTGELFF.

The V gene is TRBV9, the J gene TRBJ1-2, with D perhaps TRBD1 (5 bases). This CDR3 has 12 amino acids. Trimming left V 7 bases short and J 8 bases short, with 15 bases between. Germline values: CDR1 SGDLS, CDR2 YYNGEE. The CDR3 is CASSIQDGGYTF. DNA of the CDR3: TGTGCCAGCTCAATACAGGATGGGGGCTACACCTTC.

This clone was recorded a few times. The rearrangement joins TRBV5-4 to TRBJ1-1, with TRBD1 matching 7 bases. The CDR3 runs 16 residues. The J segment lost 1 base and the V segment lost 4 bases, leaving 10 bases of the junction unmatched. Germline V gene sequence: CDR1 SGHNT, CDR2 YYREEE (reference sequence). The CDR3 spells CASSGRTGASNTEAFF. The CDR3 region has the DNA TGTGCCAGCAGCGGCAGAACAGGGGCGTCGAACACTGAAGCTTTCTTT.

This clone was counted between two and nine times. J is TRBJ2-1 and V is TRBV7-9; TRBD2 aligns across 11 bases. Germline CDR1 SEHNR, CDR2 FQNEAQ (reference sequence). The CDR3 extends over 12 amino acids. The CDR3 here is CAGTSGSNEQFF. CDR3 nucleotides: TGTGCTGGGACTAGCGGATCCAATGAGCAGTTCTTC.

This sequence joins TRBV13 and TRBJ1-1, with D possibly matching TRBD1 (5 bases). V shed 0 bases and J shed 6 bases, with 11 bases lying between them. The CDR3 is made up of 14 amino acids. CDR1 is PRHDT, CDR2 FYEKMQ, per germline (reference sequence). CDR3 residues: CASSLGFRAAEAFF. CDR3 bases: TGTGCCAGCAGCTTAGGCTTCAGGGCCGCTGAAGCTTTCTTT.

The CDR3 nucleotides read TGTGCCAGCAGCGAGACCCCGGGGGGGCTAGCGGGAGTCAATACGCAGTATTTT. Protein product: CASSETPGGLAGVNTQYF. V gene TRBV9 combines with J gene TRBJ2-3; 10 positions agree with TRBD2. CDR1 and CDR2 (germline): SGDLS, YYNGEE. Trimming at V came to 3 bases and at J to 7 bases, leaving 17 bases not matched to a gene. The CDR3 has 18 amino acids.

The V gene is TRBV19, the J gene TRBJ2-7, with 11 bases aligning to TRBD2. This CDR3 comprises 15 residues. J was trimmed by 4 bases and V by 3 bases; bases with no gene match: 5. CDR1 and CDR2 (germline): LNHDA, SQIVND (reference sequence). CDR3 DNA: TGTGCCAGTAGTATTAGGACTAGCGGGTTTTACGAGCAGTACTTC. As protein: CASSIRTSGFYEQYF. The full variable domain, completed using reference TRBV19 and TRBJ2-7, is DGGITQSPKYLFRKEGQNVTLSCEQNLNHDAMYWYRQDPGQGLRLIYYSQIVNDFQKGDIAEGYSVSREKKESFPLTVTSAQKNPTAFYLCASSIRTSGFYEQYFGPGTRLTVT.

V usage is TRBV7-9 and J usage is TRBJ1-2; the match to TRBD1 covers 7 bases. The CDR3 contains 17 residues. Germline V gene sequence: CDR1 SEHNR, CDR2 FQNEAQ (reference sequence). Losses at the gene ends were 0 bases for V and 5 bases for J; bases not matched to a gene: 12. CDR3 in amino acids: CASSLASLDRVRYGYTF. In DNA, the CDR3 is TGTGCCAGCAGCTTAGCGTCCCTCGACAGGGTGAGGTATGGCTACACCTTC.